The next 13 T cell receptor beta chains were all read from a single sample in a study of technical replicates of blood from a handful of donors. The assay was immunoSEQ multiplex PCR, and TCRdb's table has in-frame clones only and misses some. Of about 84,000 clones detected, about 97% appear once; the ten largest clones hold more than 0.15%. Sample: T cells isolated from PBMCs. Every receptor here comes from a human donor in good health.

V is TRBV19 and J is TRBJ2-1, with D possibly TRBD1 on 6 matching bases. The CDR3 covers 14 residues. Germline V gene lookup returns CDR1 LNHDA and CDR2 SQIVND (reference sequence). V lost 3 bases and J 4 bases, leaving 10 bases between the germline ends. This CDR3 is CASSIWDKYNEQFF. The CDR3 DNA is TGTGCCAGTAGTATTTGGGACAAGTACAATGAGCAGTTCTTC. The full variable domain, completed using reference TRBV19 and TRBJ2-1, is DGGITQSPKYLFRKEGQNVTLSCEQNLNHDAMYWYRQDPGQGLRLIYYSQIVNDFQKGDIAEGYSVSREKKESFPLTVTSAQKNPTAFYLCASSIWDKYNEQFFGPGTRLTVL.

V and J are TRBV30 and TRBJ2-3, with D perhaps TRBD1 (6 bases). Germline-derived CDR1 and CDR2 are GTSNPN and SVGIG (reference sequence). The CDR3 is 15 amino acids. Trimming took 2 bases from V and 1 from J, leaving 13 bases between them. CDR3 region: CAWSYDRLRTDTQYF. The CDR3 bases are TGTGCCTGGAGTTACGACAGGCTCCGCACAGATACGCAGTATTTT.

The chain recombines TRBV4-1 with TRBJ1-1; no firm D call. CDR1 and CDR2 from the germline V gene are MGHRA and YSYEKL. CDR3 length equals 14 residues. Trimming stripped 3 bases from V and 3 bases from J, with 11 bases between. The CDR3 loop is CASSHPGRDTEAFF. CDR3 bases: TGCGCCAGCAGCCATCCCGGGCGGGACACTGAAGCTTTCTTT.

CDR3 in amino acids: CASSPNRGPYNEQFF. For the CDR3, the DNA is TGTGCCAGCAGCCCTAACAGGGGGCCCTACAATGAGCAGTTCTTC. The V and J genes are TRBV7-2 and TRBJ2-1, with TRBD1 identical over 9 bases. CDR3 length equals 15 residues. J gave up 2 bases and V 5 bases, and 4 bases lay outside the gene matches. Germline V gene lookup returns CDR1 SGHTA and CDR2 FQGNSA. Combining the CDR3 with reference TRBV7-2 and TRBJ2-1 gives the whole variable domain GAGVSQSPSNKVTEKGKDVELRCDPISGHTALYWYRQSLGQGLEFLIYFQGNSAPDKSGLPSDRFSAERTGGSVSTLTIQRTQQEDSAVYLCASSPNRGPYNEQFFGPGTRLTVL.

The V call is TRBV15, the J call TRBJ1-4, with 7 bases fitting TRBD1. Germline V gene lookup returns CDR1 LNHNV and CDR2 YYDKDF (reference sequence). V gave up 3 bases and J gave up 6 bases; unmatched junction bases: 16. The CDR3 is 18 residues long. The CDR3 DNA reads TGTGCCACCAGCAGGGAACCACAGGGGTGGGCCCATTATGAAAAACTGTTTTTT. The encoded protein is CATSREPQGWAHYEKLFF. Full variable domain (missing parts from reference TRBV15 and TRBJ1-4): DAMVIQNPRYQVTQFGKPVTLSCSQTLNHNVMYWYQQKSSQAPKLLFHYYDKDFNNEADTPDNFQSRRPNTSFCFLDIRSPGLGDTAMYLCATSREPQGWAHYEKLFFGSGTQLSVL.

The chain links TRBV11-2 to TRBJ2-1; 7 bases agree with TRBD2. CDR3 length equals 16 residues. V lost 1 base to trimming and J lost 8 bases; unmatched junction nucleotides: 11. Germline V gene sequence: CDR1 SGHAT, CDR2 FQNNGV. CDR3: CASSLGRLAGVDEQFF. The CDR3 DNA reads as TGTGCCAGCAGCTTAGGACGCCTGGCGGGAGTGGATGAGCAGTTCTTC.

The chain combines TRBV9 with TRBJ2-3; perhaps TRBD2 as D (6 bases). The CDR3 contains 15 residues. The germline gives CDR1 SGDLS, CDR2 YYNGEE. Trimming took off 0 bases at V and 4 bases at J, with 12 bases between the two ends. The CDR3 spells CASSVALAGSDTQYF. CDR3 sequence (DNA): TGTGCCAGCAGCGTAGCTCTTGCGGGATCAGATACGCAGTATTTT. Variable domain in full (rest from reference TRBV9 and TRBJ2-3): DSGVTQTPKHLITATGQRVTLRCSPRSGDLSVYWYQQSLDQGLQFLIQYYNGEERAKGNILERFSAQQFPDLHSELNLSSLELGDSALYFCASSVALAGSDTQYFGPGTRLTVL.

This sequence joins TRBV19 and TRBJ2-7; 12 nucleotides align to TRBD1. The CDR3 runs to 14 residues. Germline CDR1 and CDR2: LNHDA and SQIVND (reference sequence). V lost 8 bases to trimming and J lost 4 bases; unmatched junction nucleotides: 6. CDR3: CASSPGQGAYEQYF. The CDR3 DNA reads TGTGCCAGTTCGCCGGGACAGGGGGCATACGAGCAGTACTTC.

For this clone: A read error may produce the germline difference seen at one junction end. This rearrangement joins TRBV6-1 to TRBJ2-7; D not resolved. CDR1 is MNHNS and CDR2 is SASEGT in the germline V gene. The CDR3 has 16 amino acids. The CDR3 spells CASSENFFSSYPSFHF. The CDR3 coding sequence is TGTGCCAGCAGTGAGAATTTTTTTTCCTCATACCCGAGCTTCCACTTC.

V is TRBV10-3 and J is TRBJ2-3; TRBD1 agrees at 7 bases. The junction had 3 bases not matched to a gene; V was cut back by 7 bases and J by 5 bases. Germline lookup yields CDR1 ENHRY and CDR2 SYGVKD. This CDR3 comprises 12 residues. In nucleotides, the CDR3 is TGTGCCATCACTACAGGGGAAGATACGCAGTATTTT. This sequence encodes CAITTGEDTQYF.

The chain carries TRBV7-9 and TRBJ2-7, with TRBD2 identical over 7 bases. This CDR3 spans 14 amino acids. V gave up 9 bases and J gave up 4 bases; unmatched junction bases: 12. Germline assignment: CDR1 SEHNR and CDR2 FQNEAQ (reference sequence). CDR3 residues: CASQTAGAEYEQYF. CDR3 coding DNA: TGTGCCAGTCAGACGGCGGGAGCTGAGTACGAGCAGTACTTC.

The chain carries TRBV15 and TRBJ2-7; 9 bases map to TRBD1. V was clipped by 3 bases and J by 4 bases; unmatched bases: 10. The CDR3 loop spans 16 amino acids. Germline V gives CDR1 LNHNV, CDR2 YYDKDF (reference sequence). CDR3 sequence (DNA): TGTGCCACCAGCAGGCCGGGACAGGGTTTCGGATACGAGCAGTACTTC. Translation: CATSRPGQGFGYEQYF.

The count of this clone is one. The V and J genes are TRBV15 and TRBJ1-1; TRBD1 might be the D (5 bases). CDR1 and CDR2 (germline): LNHNV, YYDKDF (reference sequence). Trimming shortened V by 3 bases and J by 1 base, and 12 bases separated the two germline ends. The CDR3 consists of 15 residues. CDR3 in amino acids: CATSRPTGSNTEAFF. The CDR3 DNA reads as TGTGCCACCAGCAGGCCCACAGGCTCGAACACTGAAGCTTTCTTT. Together with reference TRBV15 and TRBJ1-1, the CDR3 gives the full variable domain: DAMVIQNPRYQVTQFGKPVTLSCSQTLNHNVMYWYQQKSSQAPKLLFHYYDKDFNNEADTPDNFQSRRPNTSFCFLDIRSPGLGDTAMYLCATSRPTGSNTEAFFGQGTRLTVV.